The present T cell receptor (beta chain) was sequenced within a study of early T cells in non-severe SARS-CoV-2 infection (dated by TCRdb to about 2021). In the study overall: Bulk RNA from unsorted whole blood was used for TCR sequencing, so alpha and beta chains could not be paired.

A case-control design nested within a healthcare worker cohort in London, UK, was used, with weekly nasopharyngeal swab PCR tests and blood sampling performed. Healthcare workers were recruited during the week of the UK lockdown, between 23 and 31 March 2020, and followed weekly for up to roughly 16 weeks. This clonotype was picked up many times. Its antigen remains unidentified. Base qualities are missing; no much larger clone stands one base away. The paper as a whole reports these results and caveats: Matching against VDJdb was skewed toward anti-spike CD8 responses, likely underestimated virus-specific expansions, and missed private and CD4 specificities.

Taken from cysteine to phenylalanine, the CDR3 has 18 residues. This entry keeps only the CDR3 DNA: 54 bases, framed from base 1. For CDR1 and CDR2, the germline V gene lists SGHAT and FQNNGV. V loses 5 bases, J loses 0 bases, and the germline ends lie 21 bases apart. The library was made by 5' RACE. The instrument was a NextSeq 500. To correct for sequencing error and PCR bias, the TCR library protocol tagged individual cDNA molecules with unique molecular identifiers. Sequencing covered both TCR alpha and beta chains, and within each sample the abundances of alpha and beta sequences were tightly co-correlated. Regarding the original processing steps: Decombinator V4 was used to annotate TCR sequences for V gene, J gene and CDR3. Expanded TCRs were defined as changing significantly between any two time points under a Poisson model with p below 0.0001. TCR abundances were normalised to the total number of TCRs sequenced per sample and expressed as counts per million. MAIT TCRs were defined by TRAV1-2 paired with TRAJ12, TRAJ20 or TRAJ33, and iNKT TCRs by TRAV10 paired with TRAJ18. VDJdb, accessed 1 November 2021, was searched for CMV, EBV and SARS-CoV-2 annotated TCRs, with TCRs annotated for multiple antigens excluded. The public reads were run again by TCRdb, first through fastp at Q25 and then through MiXCR, and only productive beta chains were kept. Rows with a matching CDR3 protein are joined into one entry that keeps the most common DNA and genes. These V and J calls originate from TCRdb's pipeline instead of the authors' own analysis. The sample table contains 80,000 or so distinct CDR3 sequences; only one count was recorded for roughly an eighth of them. The top ten hold under 4% of the sample.

The chain couples TRBV11-2 to TRBJ2-3; a confident D gene designation cannot be given. This clonotype was obtained from an adult who was a healthcare worker with PCR-confirmed SARS-CoV-2 infection or an uninfected control (not recorded which). Sequencing input: whole blood. In nucleotides, the sequence is TGTGCCAGCAGCCACTCACCGACCCAAGCAACTAGCACAGATACGCAGTATTTT. Its protein product is CASSHSPTQATSTDTQYF.